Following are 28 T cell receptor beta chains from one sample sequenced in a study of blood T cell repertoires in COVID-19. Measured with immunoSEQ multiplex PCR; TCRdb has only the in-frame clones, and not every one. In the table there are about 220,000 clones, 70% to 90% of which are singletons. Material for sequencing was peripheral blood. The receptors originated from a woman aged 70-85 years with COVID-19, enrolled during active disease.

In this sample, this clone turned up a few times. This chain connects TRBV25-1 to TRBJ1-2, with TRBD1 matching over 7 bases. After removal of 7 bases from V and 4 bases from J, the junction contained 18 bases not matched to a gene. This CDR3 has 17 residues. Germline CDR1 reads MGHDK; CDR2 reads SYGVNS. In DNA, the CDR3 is TGTGCCAGCAACAACAAAATGACAGGGCACATACCCTATGGCTACACCTTC. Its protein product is CASNNKMTGHIPYGYTF.

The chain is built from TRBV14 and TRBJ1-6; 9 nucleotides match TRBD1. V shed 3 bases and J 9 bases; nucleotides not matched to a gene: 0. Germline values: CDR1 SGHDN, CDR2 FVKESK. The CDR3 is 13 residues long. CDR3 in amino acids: CASSQGQGSPLHF. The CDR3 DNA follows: TGTGCCAGCAGCCAGGGACAGGGTTCACCCCTCCACTTT.

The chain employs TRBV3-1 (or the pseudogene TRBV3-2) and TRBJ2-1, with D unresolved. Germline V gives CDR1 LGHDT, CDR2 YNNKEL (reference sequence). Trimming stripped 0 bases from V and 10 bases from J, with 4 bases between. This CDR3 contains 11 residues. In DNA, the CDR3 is TGTGCCAGCAGCCAAGACGCGGAGCAGTTCTTC. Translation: CASSQDAEQFF.

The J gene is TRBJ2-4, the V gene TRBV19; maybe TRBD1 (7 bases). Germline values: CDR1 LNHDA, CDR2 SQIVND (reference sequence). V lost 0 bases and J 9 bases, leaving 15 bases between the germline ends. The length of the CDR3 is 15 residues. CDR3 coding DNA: TGTGCCAGTAGTATAGATGGAGGAGGGGGCGGCATTCAGTACTTC. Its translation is CASSIDGGGGGIQYF.

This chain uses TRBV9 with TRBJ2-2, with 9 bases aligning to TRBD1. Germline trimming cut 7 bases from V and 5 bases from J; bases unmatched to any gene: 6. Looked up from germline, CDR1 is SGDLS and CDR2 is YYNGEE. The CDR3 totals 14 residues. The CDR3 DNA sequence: TGTGCCAGCTCCCGGGACAGGGAAACCGGGGAGCTGTTTTTT. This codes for CASSRDRETGELFF.

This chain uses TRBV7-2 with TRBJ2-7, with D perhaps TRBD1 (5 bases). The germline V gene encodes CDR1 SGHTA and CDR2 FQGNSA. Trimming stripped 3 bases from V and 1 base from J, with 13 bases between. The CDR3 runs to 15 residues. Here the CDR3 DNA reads TGTGCCAGCAGCTTCCGTCAGGGCCTTTCCTACGAGCAGTACTTC. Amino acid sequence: CASSFRQGLSYEQYF.

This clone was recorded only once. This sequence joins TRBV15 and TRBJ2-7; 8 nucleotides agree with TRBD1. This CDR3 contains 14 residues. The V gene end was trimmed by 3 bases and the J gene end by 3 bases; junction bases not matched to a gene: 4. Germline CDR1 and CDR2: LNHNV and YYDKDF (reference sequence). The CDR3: CATSSAGGFYEQYF. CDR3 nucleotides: TGTGCCACCAGCAGTGCAGGGGGCTTCTACGAGCAGTACTTC.

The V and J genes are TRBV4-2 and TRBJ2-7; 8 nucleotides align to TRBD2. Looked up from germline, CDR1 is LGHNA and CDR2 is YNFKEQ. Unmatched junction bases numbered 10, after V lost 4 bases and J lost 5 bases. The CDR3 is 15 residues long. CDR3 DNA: TGTGCCAGCAGCCGCCAAGGAGCGGGGGTGAACGAGCAGTACTTC. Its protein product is CASSRQGAGVNEQYF.

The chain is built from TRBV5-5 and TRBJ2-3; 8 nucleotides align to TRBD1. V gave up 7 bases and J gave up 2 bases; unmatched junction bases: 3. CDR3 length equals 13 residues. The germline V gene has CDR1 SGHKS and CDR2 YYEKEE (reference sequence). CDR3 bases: TGTGCCAGCCTGGGACAGGCCACAGATACGCAGTATTTT. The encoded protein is CASLGQATDTQYF.

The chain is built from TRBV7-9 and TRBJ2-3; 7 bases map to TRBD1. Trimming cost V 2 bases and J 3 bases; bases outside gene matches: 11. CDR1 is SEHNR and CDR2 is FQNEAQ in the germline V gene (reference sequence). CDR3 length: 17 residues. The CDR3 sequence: CASSLRGYRGKTDTQYF. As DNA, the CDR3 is TGTGCCAGCAGCTTAAGAGGGTACAGGGGAAAAACAGATACGCAGTATTTT. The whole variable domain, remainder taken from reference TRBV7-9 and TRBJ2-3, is DTGVSQNPRHKITKRGQNVTFRCDPISEHNRLYWYRQTLGQGPEFLTYFQNEAQLEKSRLLSDRFSAERPKGSFSTLEIQRTEQGDSAMYLCASSLRGYRGKTDTQYFGPGTRLTVL.

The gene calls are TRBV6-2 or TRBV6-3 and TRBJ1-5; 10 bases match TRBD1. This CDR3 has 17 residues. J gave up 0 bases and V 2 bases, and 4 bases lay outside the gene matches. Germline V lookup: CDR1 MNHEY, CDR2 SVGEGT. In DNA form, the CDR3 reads TGTGCCAGCAGTTACGGGACAGGGGCTTTTAGCAATCAGCCCCAGCATTTT. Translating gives CASSYGTGAFSNQPQHF.

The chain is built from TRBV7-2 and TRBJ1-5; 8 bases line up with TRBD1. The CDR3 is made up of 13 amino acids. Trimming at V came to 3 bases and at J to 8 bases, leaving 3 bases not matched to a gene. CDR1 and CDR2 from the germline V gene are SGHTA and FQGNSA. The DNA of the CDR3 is TGTGCCAGCAGCTTCGACAGGGGAGAGCCCCAGCATTTT. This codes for CASSFDRGEPQHF.

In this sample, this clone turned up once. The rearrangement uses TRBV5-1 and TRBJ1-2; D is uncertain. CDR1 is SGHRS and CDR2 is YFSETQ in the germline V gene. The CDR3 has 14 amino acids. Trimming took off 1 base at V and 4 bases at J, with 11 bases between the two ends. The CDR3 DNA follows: TGCGCCAGCAGCTTGTCGGGAGAGGTCTATGGCTACACCTTC. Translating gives CASSLSGEVYGYTF.

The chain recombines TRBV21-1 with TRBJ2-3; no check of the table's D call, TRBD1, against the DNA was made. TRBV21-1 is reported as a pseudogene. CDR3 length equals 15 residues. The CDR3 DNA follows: TGTGCCAGCAGCCCCCCAGGACAGGGGGCAGATACGCAGTATTTT. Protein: CASSPPGQGADTQYF.

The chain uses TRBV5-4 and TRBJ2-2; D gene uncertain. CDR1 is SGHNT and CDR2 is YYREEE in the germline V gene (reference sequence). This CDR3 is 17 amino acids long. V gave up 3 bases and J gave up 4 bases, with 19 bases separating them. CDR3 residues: CASSSATYTAITGELFF. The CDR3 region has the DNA TGTGCCAGCAGCTCAGCAACCTATACAGCTATCACCGGGGAGCTGTTTTTT.

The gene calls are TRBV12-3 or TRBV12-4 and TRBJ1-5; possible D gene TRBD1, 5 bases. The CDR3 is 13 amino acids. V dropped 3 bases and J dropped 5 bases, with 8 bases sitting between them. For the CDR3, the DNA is TGTGCCAGCAGTTTGGGGCGACATCAGCCCCAGCATTTT. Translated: CASSLGRHQPQHF.

In DNA, the CDR3 is TGCGCCAGCAGCTTGGGAGGGACTGGAAACACCATATATTTT. It translates to CASSLGGTGNTIYF. The rearrangement uses TRBV5-1 and TRBJ1-3; D gene ambiguous. The V and J ends lost 0 bases and 2 bases respectively, with 6 bases between them. The CDR3 has 14 amino acids. Germline V CDR1 and CDR2: SGHRS, YFSETQ.

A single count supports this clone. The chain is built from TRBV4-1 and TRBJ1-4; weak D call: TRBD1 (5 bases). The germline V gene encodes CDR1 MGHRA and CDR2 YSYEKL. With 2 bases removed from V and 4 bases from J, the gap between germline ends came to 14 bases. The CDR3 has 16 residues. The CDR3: CASSQNAGMGNEKLFF. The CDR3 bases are TGCGCCAGCAGCCAAAACGCAGGGATGGGTAATGAAAAACTGTTTTTT.

DNA for the CDR3: TGTGCCAGCAGCTGGGGCAGCACCTATGGCTACACCTTC. It translates to CASSWGSTYGYTF. The chain joins TRBV7-2 to TRBJ1-2; a possible D gene is TRBD1 (5 bases). The CDR3 is 13 amino acids. Germline loops: CDR1 SGHTA, CDR2 FQGNSA. V dropped 4 bases and J dropped 4 bases, with 10 bases sitting between them.

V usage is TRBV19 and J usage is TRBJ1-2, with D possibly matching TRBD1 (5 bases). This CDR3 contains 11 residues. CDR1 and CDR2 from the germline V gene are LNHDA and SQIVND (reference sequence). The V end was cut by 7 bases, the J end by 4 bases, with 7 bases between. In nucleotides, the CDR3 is TGTGCCAGTACCAGGGCCTATGGCTACACCTTC. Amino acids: CASTRAYGYTF.

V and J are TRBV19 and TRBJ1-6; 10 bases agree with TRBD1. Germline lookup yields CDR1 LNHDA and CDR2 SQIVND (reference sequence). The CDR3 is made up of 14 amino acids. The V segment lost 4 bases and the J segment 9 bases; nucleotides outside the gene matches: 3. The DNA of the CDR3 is TGTGCCAGTAGTAGGGGACAGGGGAGTTCACCCCTCCACTTT. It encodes CASSRGQGSSPLHF.

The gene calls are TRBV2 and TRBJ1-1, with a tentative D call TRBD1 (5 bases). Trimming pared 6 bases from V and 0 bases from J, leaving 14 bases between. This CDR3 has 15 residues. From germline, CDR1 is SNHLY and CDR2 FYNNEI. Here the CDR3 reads CASRDTSNMNTEAFF. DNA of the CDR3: TGTGCCAGCAGGGACACCTCAAACATGAACACTGAAGCTTTCTTT. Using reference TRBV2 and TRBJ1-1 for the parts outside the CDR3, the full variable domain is EPEVTQTPSHQVTQMGQEVILRCVPISNHLYFYWYRQILGQKVEFLVSFYNNEISEKSEIFDDQFSVERPDGSNFTLKIRSTKLEDSAMYFCASRDTSNMNTEAFFGQGTRLTVV.

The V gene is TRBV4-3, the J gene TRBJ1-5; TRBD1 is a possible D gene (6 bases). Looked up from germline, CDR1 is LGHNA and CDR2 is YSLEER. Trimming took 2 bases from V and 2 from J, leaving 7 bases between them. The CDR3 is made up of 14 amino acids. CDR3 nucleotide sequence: TGCGCCAGCAGCCAAAGGACAGGCAATCAGCCCCAGCATTTT. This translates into CASSQRTGNQPQHF.

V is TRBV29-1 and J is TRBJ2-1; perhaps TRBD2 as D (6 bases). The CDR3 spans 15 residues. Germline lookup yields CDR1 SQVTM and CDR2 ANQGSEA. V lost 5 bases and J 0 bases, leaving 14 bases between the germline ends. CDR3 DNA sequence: TGCAGCGTTCGTCCGGGACTGAGCTCCTACAATGAGCAGTTCTTC. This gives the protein CSVRPGLSSYNEQFF.

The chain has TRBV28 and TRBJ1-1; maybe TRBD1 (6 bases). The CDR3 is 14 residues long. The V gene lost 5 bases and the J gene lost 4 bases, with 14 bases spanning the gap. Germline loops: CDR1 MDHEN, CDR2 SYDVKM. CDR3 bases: TGTGCCAGCAGTAGAGGACAGCTGGGCACTGAAGCTTTCTTT. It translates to CASSRGQLGTEAFF. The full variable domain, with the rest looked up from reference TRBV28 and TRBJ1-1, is DVKVTQSSRYLVKRTGEKVFLECVQDMDHENMFWYRQDPGLGLRLIYFSYDVKMKEKGDIPEGYSVSREKKERFSLILESASTNQTSMYLCASSRGQLGTEAFFGQGTRLTVV.

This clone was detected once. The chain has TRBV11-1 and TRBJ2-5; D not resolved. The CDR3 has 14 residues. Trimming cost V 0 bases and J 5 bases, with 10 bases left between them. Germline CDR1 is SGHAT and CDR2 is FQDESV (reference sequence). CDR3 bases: TGTGCCAGCAGCTTAGCCTTAGCTGGGGAGACCCAGTACTTC. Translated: CASSLALAGETQYF.

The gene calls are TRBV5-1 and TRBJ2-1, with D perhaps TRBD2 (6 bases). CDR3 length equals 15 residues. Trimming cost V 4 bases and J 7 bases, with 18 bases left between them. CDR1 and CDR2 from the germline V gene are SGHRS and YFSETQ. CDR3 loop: CASSLGDSKGNEQFF. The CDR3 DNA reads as TGCGCCAGCAGCCTGGGGGACTCTAAAGGAAATGAGCAGTTCTTC.

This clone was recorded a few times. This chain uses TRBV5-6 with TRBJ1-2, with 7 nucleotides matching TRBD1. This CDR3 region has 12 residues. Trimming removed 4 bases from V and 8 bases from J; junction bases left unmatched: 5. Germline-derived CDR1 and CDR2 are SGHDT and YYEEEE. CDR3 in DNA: TGTGCCAGCAGCGACCGACAGGGAGGCTACACCTTC. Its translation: CASSDRQGGYTF. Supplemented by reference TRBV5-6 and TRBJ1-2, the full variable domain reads DAGVTQSPTHLIKTRGQQVTLRCSPKSGHDTVSWYQQALGQGPQFIFQYYEEEERQRGNFPDRFSGHQFPNYSSELNVNALLLGDSALYLCASSDRQGGYTFGSGTRLTVV.